The 3 T cell receptor beta chains reported below all come from one sample, sequenced in a study of neoadjuvant nivolumab and ipilimumab in lung cancer. Clones were sequenced by immunoSEQ multiplex PCR, and TCRdb holds only the in-frame ones, with some missing. Of some 4,000 clones listed, approximately 80% are singletons. The starting material was normal lung tissue adjacent to the tumor, obtained after neoadjuvant nivolumab, alone or with ipilimumab, at or shortly before surgery. The receptors derive from an adult with non-small cell lung cancer. Some clones in this sample may be carry-over from other donors' samples.

The chain is built from TRBV10-3 and TRBJ2-1; 10 nucleotides align to TRBD2. CDR3 size: 15 residues. Germline-derived CDR1 and CDR2 are ENHRY and SYGVKD. V dropped 9 bases and J dropped 9; count of bases not matched to a gene: 14. CDR3 residues: CAMGRGVAGGSEQFF. In DNA, the CDR3 is TGTGCCATGGGTCGGGGGGTAGCGGGAGGATCTGAGCAGTTCTTC.

The table lists this clone with a few counts. This chain connects TRBV5-4 to TRBJ1-5; 9 bases are shared with TRBD1. Trimming took 3 bases from V and 11 from J; bases not matched to a gene: 6. Per germline, CDR1 SGHNT and CDR2 YYREEE (reference sequence). The CDR3 length is 13 residues. The CDR3 protein is CASSSDRGGTQHF. As DNA, the CDR3 is TGTGCCAGCAGCTCGGACAGGGGTGGGACCCAGCATTTT. The whole variable domain, remainder taken from reference TRBV5-4 and TRBJ1-5, is ETGVTQSPTHLIKTRGQQVTLRCSSQSGHNTVSWYQQALGQGPQFIFQYYREEENGRGNFPPRFSGLQFPNYSSELNVNALELDDSALYLCASSSDRGGTQHFGDGTRLSIL.

V usage is TRBV7-2 and J usage is TRBJ2-5, with a tentative D call TRBD1 (5 bases). Germline values: CDR1 SGHTA, CDR2 FQGNSA. The CDR3 consists of 14 residues. Trimming left V 2 bases short and J 3 bases short, with 10 bases between. Here the CDR3 DNA reads TGTGCCAGCAGCTTATCCGGACAAAAAGAGACCCAGTACTTC. Protein sequence: CASSLSGQKETQYF.